This T cell receptor (beta chain) was documented in a study of blood T cell repertoires in COVID-19. Overall study context: Samples representing acute and convalescent COVID-19 were sourced from the United States, Italy and Spain. In each case, the material was cDNA or gDNA derived from T cells, B-cell-depleted T cells, or PBMCs.

Patients at the Seattle site were enrolled during active infection and followed longitudinally. Per the original data handling: Amplification with reference gene primers provided the estimates of nucleated cell counts. Assay: immunoSEQ multiplex PCR; the TCRdb copy retains only in-frame clones and omits some. D and trimming were read from the DNA, whereas the V and J calls and clone size are those reported in that table. This table has 96,000 or so clones, 75% to 85% appearing once. Trimming shortened V by 0 bases and J by 2 bases, and 4 bases separated the two germline ends. The CDR3 is made up of 13 amino acids. Germline assignment: CDR1 WNHNN and CDR2 SYGVQD (reference sequence).

This TCR was recovered from a man of 80 years or more with COVID-19, enrolled during active disease. The specimen sequenced was peripheral blood. V is TRBV10-1 and J is TRBJ1-1; D gene unclear. CDR3 in DNA: TGCGCCAGCAGTGAGTCGCGCAACACTGAAGCTTTCTTT. Translation gives CASSESRNTEAFF.